This T cell receptor beta chain appears in the sequencing data of a study of spatial heterogeneity in lung cancer. Whole-study findings and limits: Tumor mutation count correlated with how many alpha and beta TCRs expanded intratumorally.

This sample's time point: sample taken at primary tumor resection. The sequenced material consisted of unsorted whole RNA from tumor, nontumor lung or frozen PBMC. Trimming cost V 6 bases and J 6 bases; bases outside gene matches: 9. Germline CDR1 reads DFQATT; CDR2 reads SNEGSKA (reference sequence). The CDR3 sequence is 14 residues long. Each CDR3 protein is one row after TCRdb ran MiXCR on the 5' RACE reads. The sample has roughly 18,000 distinct CDR3 sequences, approximately 9.7% seen once. To note about this clonotype: The target antigen is unknown. This beta chain turned up in a library designed for alpha chains; as an off-target read, its abundance says little.

This chain joins TRBV20-1 and TRBJ2-2; 8 bases are a match to TRBD1. This material consisted of lung tumor tissue, taken at surgery. The TCR was taken from a female donor with early-stage non-small cell lung cancer. The CDR3 is CSAREQGGAGELFF. The CDR3 nucleotides are TGCAGTGCAAGGGAACAGGGGGGCGCCGGGGAGCTGTTTTTT.